Each of the 11 T cell receptor beta chains below was sequenced from the same sample in a study of blood T cells in healthy people across ages. A J-beta primer mix and a sample-barcoded 5' primer were used in a second PCR of about 7 to 12 cycles. One entry per CDR3 protein, called by TCRdb with MiXCR from the 5' RACE reads. The sample contains 550,000 to 750,000 distinct CDR3 sequences, around a fifth of which appear only once. The sample was blood. The receptors originated from a man between 65 and 85 years old in good health.

The chain joins TRBV27 to TRBJ2-1; TRBD2 matches at 8 bases. Unmatched junction bases numbered 6, after V lost 2 bases and J lost 3 bases. CDR3 length: 16 amino acids. Germline lookup yields CDR1 MNHEY and CDR2 SMNVEV (reference sequence). CDR3 coding DNA: TGTGCCAGCAGTTTACGGCTAGCGGGCATCTACAATGAGCAGTTCTTC. Amino acids: CASSLRLAGIYNEQFF.

This chain links TRBV29-1 with TRBJ1-1, with D unresolved. Germline V gene lookup returns CDR1 SQVTM and CDR2 ANQGSEA. V lost 4 bases and J lost 6, with 9 bases in between. The CDR3 contains 11 residues. CDR3 DNA sequence: TGCAGCGTTGGAAGAGGTGCTGAAGCTTTCTTT. It codes for CSVGRGAEAFF.

The rearrangement joins TRBV9 to TRBJ1-4; 10 positions match TRBD1. With 3 bases clipped from V and 3 bases from J, the junction kept 5 bases outside the gene matches. This CDR3 comprises 16 residues. Germline CDR1 and CDR2: SGDLS and YYNGEE. In DNA, the CDR3 is TGTGCCAGCAGCGCCGGGACAGGGGTTCCTAATGAAAAACTGTTTTTT. It codes for CASSAGTGVPNEKLFF.

This clonotype was seen repeatedly, ten times or more. The chain employs TRBV2 and TRBJ1-2; the D gene is possibly TRBD1 (5 bases). The CDR3 runs 16 residues. Trimming cost V 5 bases and J 1 base, with 17 bases left between them. Germline V gene sequence: CDR1 SNHLY, CDR2 FYNNEI. This chain's CDR3 is CASSSPGGGSNYGYTF. CDR3 coding DNA: TGTGCCAGCAGTTCCCCCGGTGGGGGGAGTAACTATGGCTACACCTTC.

This clonotype was seen ten or more times. V and J are TRBV6-2 or TRBV6-3 and TRBJ2-1; 10 bases agree with TRBD1. The junction had 13 bases not matched to a gene; V was cut back by 6 bases and J by 8 bases. CDR3 length: 16 amino acids. Germline V gene lookup returns CDR1 MNHEY and CDR2 SVGEGT. The CDR3 reads CASSPTGTGAFYEQFF. Here the CDR3 DNA reads TGTGCCAGCAGCCCTACCGGGACAGGGGCTTTTTATGAGCAGTTCTTC.

The chain recombines TRBV19 with TRBJ1-5; TRBD1 agrees at 7 bases. The CDR3 spans 16 residues. With V trimmed by 6 bases and J by 2 bases, 10 bases remained unmatched. The germline CDR1 and CDR2 sequences are LNHDA and SQIVND (reference sequence). CDR3 bases: TGTGCCAGTAGCGCCAGACAGGGCCGGCGCAATCAGCCCCAGCATTTT. Encoded protein: CASSARQGRRNQPQHF.

This clonotype was counted only a few times. The V and J genes are TRBV3-1 and TRBJ2-5; D uncertain. Germline CDR1 and CDR2: LGHDT and YNNKEL (reference sequence). The length of the CDR3 is 12 residues. V lost 4 bases and J 4 bases, leaving 7 bases between the germline ends. CDR3 DNA: TGTGCCAGCAGCCTGCTAATAGAGACCCAGTACTTC. Its protein is CASSLLIETQYF.

The chain is built from TRBV6-5 and TRBJ1-6, with D uncertain. Trimming stripped 0 bases from V and 5 bases from J, with 5 bases between. The V gene's germline CDR1 is MNHEY and CDR2 SVGAGI. The CDR3 has 14 amino acids. The CDR3 sequence: CASSYSQNNSPLHF. In DNA, the CDR3 is TGTGCCAGCAGTTACTCGCAGAATAATTCACCCCTCCACTTT.

As for this clonotype: Its ends do not fully match the called genes, so a read error is possible. The J gene is TRBJ1-2, the V gene TRBV20-1; TRBD1 might be the D (5 bases). This CDR3 region has 17 residues. CDR1 and CDR2 from the germline V gene are DFQATT and SNEGSKA (reference sequence). CDR3 loop: CSARAGTADISNYGYAF. CDR3 bases: TGCAGTGCTAGGGCAGGGACGGCGGACATCTCTAACTATGGCTACGCCTTC.

This clonotype was seen only a few times. J is TRBJ2-1 and V is TRBV20-1, with unresolved D. The CDR3 loop spans 14 amino acids. The V gene's germline CDR1 is DFQATT and CDR2 SNEGSKA (reference sequence). V lost 3 bases to trimming and J lost 2 bases, with 11 bases between them. CDR3 residues: CSARPRVTYNEQFF. The CDR3 DNA is TGCAGTGCTAGGCCAAGGGTTACCTACAATGAGCAGTTCTTC.

In this sample, this clonotype turned up a few times. The J gene is TRBJ1-2, the V gene TRBV20-1; 7 nucleotides match TRBD1. CDR3 length equals 13 residues. Germline V lookup: CDR1 DFQATT, CDR2 SNEGSKA (reference sequence). Germline trimming cut 5 bases from V and 6 bases from J; bases unmatched to any gene: 9. The CDR3 reads CSASQVDRNGYTF. CDR3 sequence (DNA): TGCAGTGCTTCCCAGGTGGACAGGAATGGCTACACCTTC.